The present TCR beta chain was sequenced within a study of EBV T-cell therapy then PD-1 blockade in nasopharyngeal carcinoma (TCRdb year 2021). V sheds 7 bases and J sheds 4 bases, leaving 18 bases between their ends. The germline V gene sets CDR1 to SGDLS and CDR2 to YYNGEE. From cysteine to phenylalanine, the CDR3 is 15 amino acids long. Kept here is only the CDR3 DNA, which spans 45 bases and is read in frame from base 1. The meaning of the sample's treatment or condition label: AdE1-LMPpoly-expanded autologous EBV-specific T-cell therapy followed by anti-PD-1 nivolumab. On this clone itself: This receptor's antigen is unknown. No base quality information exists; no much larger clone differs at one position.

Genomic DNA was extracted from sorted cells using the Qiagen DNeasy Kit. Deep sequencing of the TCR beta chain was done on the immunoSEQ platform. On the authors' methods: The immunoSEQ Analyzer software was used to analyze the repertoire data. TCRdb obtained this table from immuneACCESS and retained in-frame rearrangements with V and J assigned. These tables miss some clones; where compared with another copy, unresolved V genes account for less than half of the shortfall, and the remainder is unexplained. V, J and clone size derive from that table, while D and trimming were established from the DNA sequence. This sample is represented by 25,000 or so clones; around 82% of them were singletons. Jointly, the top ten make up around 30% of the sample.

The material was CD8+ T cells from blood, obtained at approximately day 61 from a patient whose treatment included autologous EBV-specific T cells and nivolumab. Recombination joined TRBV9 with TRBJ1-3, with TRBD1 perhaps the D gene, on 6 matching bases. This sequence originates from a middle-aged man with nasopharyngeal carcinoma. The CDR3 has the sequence CASSTGYSQGNTIYF. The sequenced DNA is TGTGCCAGCTCCACAGGGTATTCTCAGGGAAACACCATATATTTT.